The 26 T cell receptor beta chains presented below share a single source sample, sequenced in a study of beta chain features in type 1 diabetes. Reverse transcription of all isolated RNA meant that expressed TCRB transcripts were sequenced. The assay was immunoSEQ multiplex PCR, and TCRdb's table has in-frame clones only and misses some. Altogether about 300,000 clones are present, approximately 8.1% being singletons, with the ten largest covering 1%. Material: central memory CD4+ T cells from blood. All receptors come from a young woman in good health.

The chain combines TRBV2 with TRBJ2-7, with 7 bases aligning to TRBD2. V shed 6 bases and J 3 bases; nucleotides not matched to a gene: 5. The CDR3 extends over 13 amino acids. Germline-derived CDR1 and CDR2 are SNHLY and FYNNEI. CDR3 protein: CASRPRDYYEQYF. CDR3 DNA: TGTGCCAGCAGACCCCGGGACTACTACGAGCAGTACTTC.

This clone was observed a handful of times. The chain is built from TRBV29-1 and TRBJ1-2, with D perhaps matching TRBD1 (5 bases). This CDR3 is built from 13 residues. Per the germline V gene, CDR1 is SQVTM and CDR2 is ANQGSEA. Deletions cut 2 bases from V and 6 bases from J, with 13 bases between. In DNA, the CDR3 is TGCAGCGTTGAATCCCGCAGGGAGGATGGCTACACCTTC. This translates into CSVESRREDGYTF.

There are a few counts of this clone. The CDR3 sequence is CASSLGYTDTQYF. The CDR3 region has the DNA TGTGCCAGCAGTTTGGGCTACACAGATACGCAGTATTTT. This chain joins TRBV28 and TRBJ2-3, with D hard to call. CDR3 length equals 13 residues. The V end lost 3 bases, the J end lost 2 bases, and 6 bases lay between the germline ends. Germline V lookup: CDR1 MDHEN, CDR2 SYDVKM.

This clone was found a few times. The gene calls are TRBV2 and TRBJ1-1; no clear D gene. V lost 4 bases and J lost 1, with 7 bases in between. In germline, CDR1 is SNHLY, CDR2 FYNNEI. The CDR3 sequence is 13 residues long. As DNA, the CDR3 is TGTGCCAGCAGTGCGGACGGGAACACTGAAGCTTTCTTT. This encodes CASSADGNTEAFF.

The chain has TRBV7-2 and TRBJ2-5; D might be TRBD1 or TRBD2, each matching 6 bases. Trimming cost V 5 bases and J 3 bases, with 13 bases left between them. From germline, CDR1 is SGHTA and CDR2 FQGNSA. CDR3 length equals 14 residues. The CDR3 sequence: CASSLRGAEETQYF. CDR3 coding DNA: TGTGCCAGCAGCCTTAGGGGGGCAGAAGAGACCCAGTACTTC.

This clone showed up just a few times. V is TRBV28 and J is TRBJ2-7; D uncertain. Per germline, CDR1 MDHEN and CDR2 SYDVKM. CDR3 size: 14 residues. V was cut by 7 bases and J by 5 bases, with 18 bases left in between. The CDR3 coding sequence is TGTGCCAGCACATCTTCACCCTCGACCGACGAGCAGTACGTC. It specifies CASTSSPSTDEQYV.

This clone has just a few counts. The CDR3 is CASNRAGGDNEQFF. DNA of the CDR3: TGCGCCAGCAATCGAGCGGGAGGGGACAATGAGCAGTTCTTC. V and J are TRBV10-2 and TRBJ2-1; 10 positions agree with TRBD2. From germline, CDR1 is WSHSY and CDR2 SAAADI. Trimming removed 7 bases from V and 5 bases from J; junction bases left unmatched: 5. The CDR3 spans 14 residues.

The chain carries TRBV14 and TRBJ2-3; no clear D gene. The CDR3 consists of 12 residues. V was shortened by 1 base and J by 8 bases, with 7 bases between the two germline ends. CDR1 SGHDN and CDR2 FVKESK come from the germline V gene. CDR3 DNA: TGTGCCAGCAGCCAAGGCCGCGGTACGCAGTATTTT. This sequence encodes CASSQGRGTQYF.

This chain joins TRBV18 and TRBJ1-2, with D possibly TRBD1 on 6 matching bases. The V gene lost 8 bases and the J gene lost 2 bases, with 12 bases spanning the gap. Germline V gene lookup returns CDR1 KGHSH and CDR2 LQKENI. This CDR3 comprises 13 residues. DNA of the CDR3: TGTGCCAGCAGACAGGCCGACAACTATGGCTACACCTTC. Encoded protein: CASRQADNYGYTF.

The chain joins TRBV14 to TRBJ1-2; 7 bases are shared with TRBD1. Trimming cost V 3 bases and J 4 bases; bases outside gene matches: 2. The CDR3 spans 13 residues. Germline CDR1 reads SGHDN; CDR2 reads FVKESK. The CDR3 DNA sequence: TGTGCCAGCAGCCAGGGACAGATCTATGGCTACACCTTC. It translates to CASSQGQIYGYTF.

This clone was picked up many times. The chain is built from TRBV19 and TRBJ2-2; no clear D. The V end lost 2 bases, the J end lost 5 bases, and 3 bases lay between the germline ends. Germline-derived CDR1 and CDR2 are LNHDA and SQIVND (reference sequence). The CDR3 runs to 12 residues. Here the CDR3 DNA reads TGTGCCAGTAGTATATCGACCGGGGAGCTGTTTTTT. Translation gives CASSISTGELFF.

This chain connects TRBV30 to TRBJ2-1; 9 bases are shared with TRBD1. CDR1 GTSNPN and CDR2 SVGIG come from the germline V gene (reference sequence). This CDR3 is built from 16 residues. V shed 3 bases, J shed 8 bases, and the junction held 14 bases outside the gene matches. CDR3 nucleotides: TGTGCCTGGAGAGTCCCATGGCGGGACAGGGCCGATGAGCAGTTCTTC. This codes for CAWRVPWRDRADEQFF.

The chain is built from TRBV4-3 and TRBJ1-2; 11 positions match TRBD1. V shed 4 bases, J shed 4 bases, and the junction held 8 bases outside the gene matches. CDR3 length equals 16 residues. Germline lookup yields CDR1 LGHNA and CDR2 YSLEER. CDR3: CASSPNLGQGAYGYTF. The CDR3 coding sequence is TGCGCCAGCAGCCCCAATCTAGGACAGGGGGCCTATGGCTACACCTTC.

This clone came up a few times. The V gene is TRBV4-2, the J gene TRBJ1-5; D not certain. Germline values: CDR1 LGHNA, CDR2 YNFKEQ. This CDR3 is 12 amino acids long. V was pared by 4 bases and J by 11 bases, with 12 bases between. The CDR3 DNA is TGTGCCAGCAGCCCACCTCCGGGGACCCAGCATTTT. It is translated as CASSPPPGTQHF.

The chain joins TRBV7-9 to TRBJ2-1; 8 nucleotides agree with TRBD2. This CDR3 comprises 14 residues. Germline trimming cut 4 bases from V and 7 bases from J; bases unmatched to any gene: 6. Germline V gene data show CDR1 as SEHNR and CDR2 as FQNEAQ (reference sequence). The CDR3 sequence: CASSYRTSLNEQFF. The CDR3 nucleotides read TGTGCCAGCAGCTACCGGACTAGCCTTAATGAGCAGTTCTTC.

A few counts support this clone. The chain joins TRBV7-2 to TRBJ2-4; D gene ambiguous. Germline CDR1 reads SGHTA; CDR2 reads FQGNSA. CDR3 length: 11 residues. V shed 5 bases and J shed 5 bases, with 4 bases lying between them. CDR3 nucleotide sequence: TGTGCCAGCAGCCTCCAAAACATTCAGTACTTC. This gives the protein CASSLQNIQYF.

The J gene is TRBJ2-5, the V gene TRBV7-3, with D possibly being TRBD1 (5 bases). Trimming cost V 4 bases and J 1 base, with 7 bases left between them. Germline CDR1 reads SGHTA; CDR2 reads FQGTGA. The CDR3 totals 13 residues. The CDR3 spells CASSSTAQETQYF. The CDR3 DNA follows: TGTGCCAGCAGCTCGACAGCCCAAGAGACCCAGTACTTC.

The chain carries TRBV14 and TRBJ2-7, with 7 nucleotides matching TRBD1. The CDR3 extends over 15 amino acids. Germline V lookup: CDR1 SGHDN, CDR2 FVKESK. J lost 3 bases, V lost 1 base, and 6 bases had no gene match. The CDR3 DNA sequence: TGTGCCAGCAGCCAAGGGGACAGAGCCGTCTACGAGCAGTACTTC. Amino acids: CASSQGDRAVYEQYF.

The J gene is TRBJ2-7, the V gene TRBV7-2; D is possibly TRBD1 (7 bases). Germline CDR1 is SGHTA and CDR2 is FQGNSA. V was clipped by 5 bases and J by 4 bases, with 15 bases between them. The CDR3 is 14 amino acids. CDR3 protein: CASSPGGPNYEQYF. The CDR3 region has the DNA TGTGCCAGCAGCCCAGGGGGGCCGAATTACGAGCAGTACTTC.

Ten or more counts support this clone. J is TRBJ2-3 and V is TRBV5-1; 7 nucleotides line up with TRBD2. The junction had 6 bases not matched to a gene; V was cut back by 7 bases and J by 4 bases. The CDR3 totals 13 residues. Germline-derived CDR1 and CDR2 are SGHRS and YFSETQ. Here the CDR3 reads CASREEVADTQYF. For the CDR3, the DNA is TGCGCCAGCCGGGAGGAGGTTGCAGATACGCAGTATTTT.

V and J are TRBV30 and TRBJ1-2; the match to TRBD1 covers 7 bases. Germline V gives CDR1 GTSNPN, CDR2 SVGIG (reference sequence). The CDR3 is made up of 13 amino acids. With 3 bases clipped from V and 5 bases from J, the junction kept 6 bases outside the gene matches. The CDR3 sequence: CAWRRQGGYGYTF. The CDR3 region has the DNA TGTGCCTGGAGGCGGCAGGGGGGATATGGCTACACCTTC.

This clone was recorded at least ten times. This rearrangement joins TRBV14 to TRBJ1-3; 7 bases map to TRBD1. The ends lost 4 bases at V and 8 bases at J; junction bases unmatched: 8. The CDR3 length is 14 residues. From germline, CDR1 is SGHDN and CDR2 FVKESK. Written as DNA, the CDR3 is TGTGCCAGCAGCCCTCGACAGGGTCGGGACACCATATATTTT. Protein: CASSPRQGRDTIYF.

This clone has a handful of counts. The chain carries TRBV2 and TRBJ1-5; D gene ambiguous. CDR1 is SNHLY, CDR2 FYNNEI, per germline. V lost 7 bases to trimming and J lost 9 bases, with 13 bases between them. CDR3 length: 12 amino acids. CDR3 in DNA: TGTGCCAGCACAGTGGGGAAAGGGCCCCAGCATTTT. Translating gives CASTVGKGPQHF.

This clone was counted between two and nine times. Distinct nucleotide sequences in the sample also encode this CDR3. The chain uses TRBV9 and TRBJ2-3, with TRBD2 identical over 8 bases. Germline-derived CDR1 and CDR2 are SGDLS and YYNGEE. V was pared by 0 bases and J by 4 bases, with 7 bases of the junction left unmatched. This CDR3 is 16 amino acids long. In DNA, the CDR3 is TGTGCCAGCAGCGTAGCCAGCGGGAGAGGGGCAGATACGCAGTATTTT. This translates into CASSVASGRGADTQYF.

This clone was found a few times. V and J are TRBV25-1 and TRBJ2-6; tentative D call: TRBD1 (5 bases). Germline V gene lookup returns CDR1 MGHDK and CDR2 SYGVNS. The CDR3 extends over 15 amino acids. V dropped 2 bases and J dropped 2 bases, with 7 bases sitting between them. The CDR3 region is CASSEAGTGANVLTF. The CDR3 DNA is TGTGCCAGCAGTGAAGCAGGGACTGGGGCCAACGTCCTGACTTTC.

The V call is TRBV7-9, the J call TRBJ2-2; D assignment may be TRBD1 or TRBD2 (5 bases each). This CDR3 spans 14 amino acids. CDR1 is SEHNR, CDR2 FQNEAQ, per germline (reference sequence). V lost 4 bases to trimming and J lost 2 bases, with 8 bases between them. The CDR3 coding sequence is TGTGCCAGCAGCTCCCGGGGCAACACCGGGGAGCTGTTTTTT. It yields the protein CASSSRGNTGELFF.